The rows below give T cell receptor beta chains drawn from one sample of a study of blood T cells in healthy people across ages. TCRdb re-derived calls from the 5' RACE reads in MiXCR, one entry per CDR3 protein. In the table there are 720,000 or so distinct CDR3 sequences, 40% to 45% of which are singletons. Sequencing was done on a sample of blood. The receptors stem from a man older than 75 in good health. CDR3s include the opening cysteine and the closing phenylalanine or tryptophan. D genes are given only for firm matches.

V	D	J	CDR3
TRBV9	-	TRBJ2-6	CASSVVVSGANVLTF
TRBV18	-	TRBJ1-2	CASSPGTRDGYTF
TRBV6-2/TRBV6-3	-	TRBJ2-7	CASSYLTGAISYEQYF
TRBV6-2/TRBV6-3	TRBD1	TRBJ2-4	CASSYSGQGEPQYF
TRBV27	-	TRBJ1-2	CASSATNTIYGYTF
TRBV7-2	-	TRBJ2-7	CASNLKRGTTYEQYF
TRBV27	-	TRBJ1-2	CASSVRQALGGYTF
TRBV15	TRBD2	TRBJ2-3	CATSSPGLAGVSDTQYF
TRBV5-6	TRBD1	TRBJ2-3	CASSPRTGRPTDTQYF
TRBV4-2	-	TRBJ2-5	CASSHPGSEETQYF
TRBV5-1	-	TRBJ2-7	CASSLAQVSYEQYF
TRBV20-1	-	TRBJ1-1	CSVKTGRTEAFF
TRBV20-1	TRBD2	TRBJ2-5	CSATWTSGGKETQYF
TRBV15	-	TRBJ2-1	CATSQSGHEQFF
TRBV4-2	-	TRBJ2-3	CASSQVQAGYTQYF
TRBV7-8	-	TRBJ2-1	CASSSRPPSSYNEQFF
TRBV12-3/TRBV12-4	-	TRBJ2-5	CASSPMGGLETQYF
TRBV6-6	TRBD1	TRBJ2-2	CASSPYQNRGATGELFF
TRBV29-1	-	TRBJ2-2	CSGHLGADTGELFF
TRBV7-9	TRBD2	TRBJ2-1	CASSGLGSNEQFF
TRBV20-1	-	TRBJ2-5	CSALGQGGYKTQYF
TRBV10-1	-	TRBJ2-5	CASSEGVVTKETQYF
TRBV3-1	TRBD2	TRBJ2-2	CASRTSGSQELFF
TRBV20-1	-	TRBJ2-1	CSAPPRIGGPPPYNEQFF
TRBV3-1	TRBD1	-	CASSRGQGSVFGETQYF
TRBV9	-	TRBJ2-1	CASSAQSNYEQFF
TRBV5-6	TRBD1	-	CASSEQGVPYEQYF
TRBV29-1	TRBD2	TRBJ2-1	CSVTHLAGGPGEQFF
TRBV28	TRBD2	TRBJ2-1	CASSLGVLAGGPNEQFF
TRBV7-2	TRBD2	TRBJ2-5	CASSLMASGQETQYF
TRBV9	-	TRBJ2-3	CASSVVASADTQYF
TRBV27	TRBD2	TRBJ2-1	CASTFGGGNEQFF
TRBV29-1	-	TRBJ2-3	CSGILPGARAQYF
TRBV21-1	-	TRBJ2-5	CASSIRTSDEQYF
TRBV10-1	-	TRBJ2-7	CAWTSKLVDEQYF
TRBV6-2/TRBV6-3	-	TRBJ1-2	CASSYGFRSYGYTF
TRBV20-1	-	TRBJ1-2	CSARATVNYGYTF
TRBV6-6	TRBD1	TRBJ2-1	CASSYETGGIYNEQFF
TRBV11-2	-	TRBJ2-7	CASSLTLTGLSSGPISSYEQYF
TRBV25-1	-	TRBJ2-5	CASNSPGAGETQYF
TRBV6-4	TRBD1	TRBJ1-6	CASSSSGTGGPFNSPLHF
TRBV6-6	TRBD1	TRBJ2-5	CASSFRDRQETQYF
TRBV11-2	TRBD2	TRBJ2-5	CASSLVAGVYQETQYF
TRBV11-3	-	TRBJ2-3	CASSFSSTATDTQYF
TRBV9	TRBD2	TRBJ2-7	CASSVGSGGPVRDAQYF
TRBV29-1	TRBD1	TRBJ1-1	CGTVHGLTEAFF
TRBV3-1	TRBD1	-	CASSQDRDRGDEQYF
TRBV7-9	-	TRBJ2-3	CASSLGQMGGTDTQYF